This is a list of T cell receptor beta chains from one sample in a study of T cells after yellow fever vaccination. TCRdb passed the 5' RACE reads through MiXCR, listing each CDR3 protein once. The repertoire holds 250,000 to 400,000 distinct CDR3 sequences, with approximately 4.5% as singletons. Sequences were derived from PBMCs, sampled 15 days after the yellow fever booster vaccination. These receptors were obtained from a man younger than 30 who received the YFV17D yellow fever vaccine. Both conserved end residues are part of each CDR3. D genes are given only for firm matches. Some rows have no size entry. The others give once, few or many, or a class for an expanded clone.

d_gene	v_gene	j_gene	abundance	CDR3nt	CDR3aa
TRBD2	TRBV5-1	TRBJ2-2	.	TGCGCCAGCAGCATTATAGCGGGGGAGACGACCGGGGAGCTGTTTTTT	CASSIIAGETTGELFF
.	TRBV7-2	TRBJ1-5	.	TGTGCCAGCAGCTTAAATCCTAGGGGGGGCGGGCAGCCCCAGCATTTT	CASSLNPRGGGQPQHF
.	TRBV12-3/TRBV12-4	TRBJ1-6	.	TGTGCCAGCAGTTTTTTCAGGGCCGGGGCCCTCCACTTT	CASSFFRAGALHF
.	TRBV6-2/TRBV6-3	TRBJ2-1	few	TGTGCCAGCAGTTCTTTCGGGATCTACAATGAGCAGTTCTTC	CASSSFGIYNEQFF
.	TRBV2	TRBJ1-1	few	TGTGCCAGCAGTGTCCAGAACACTGAAGCTTTCTTT	CASSVQNTEAFF
TRBD1	TRBV29-1	TRBJ2-2	.	TGCAGCGCCTCGGGACAGGCTGACACCGGGGAGCTGTTTTTT	CSASGQADTGELFF
.	TRBV29-1	TRBJ2-1	many	TGCAGCGTCGAAGAGGGTGGCCAGGGAAGGTTTGATGAGCAGTTCTTC	CSVEEGGQGRFDEQFF
.	TRBV10-3	TRBJ2-7	few	TGTGCCATCTCCGATCCGGGTTACTCCTACGAGCAGTACTTC	CAISDPGYSYEQYF
.	TRBV7-8	TRBJ2-1	.	TGTGCCAGCAGCTTAGGAGGGCCTTTATACAATGAGCAGTTCTTC	CASSLGGPLYNEQFF
TRBD1	TRBV7-7	TRBJ2-5	.	TGTGCCAGCAGCGACAGGGGGGTATTGAGTGAGACCCAGTACTTC	CASSDRGVLSETQYF
TRBD2	TRBV5-1	TRBJ2-1	many	TGCGCCAGCAGCTCAGGGACTAGCGGGTACAATGAGCAGTTCTTC	CASSSGTSGYNEQFF
TRBD2	TRBV20-1	TRBJ2-1	many	TGCAGTGCAAAATCTAGCGGGGGGGCCGCTGAGCAGTTCTTC	CSAKSSGGAAEQFF
.	TRBV5-1	TRBJ1-4	few	TGCGCCAGCAGCCGGGACCCGGTCCATAATGAAAAACTGTTTTTT	CASSRDPVHNEKLFF
TRBD2	TRBV5-1	TRBJ2-5	few	TGCGCCAGCAGCTTGGATGGCGGGGGTAGGAAGACCCAGTACTTC	CASSLDGGGRKTQYF
.	TRBV12-3/TRBV12-4	TRBJ1-2	many	TGTGCCAGCAGTTTTTCCGGCTACACCTTC	CASSFSGYTF
.	TRBV6-1	TRBJ1-1	many	TGTGCCAGCAGTGATAGAATGAGAAGGAACACTGAAGCTTTCTTT	CASSDRMRRNTEAFF
.	TRBV7-2	TRBJ2-5	few	TGTGCCAGCAGCTCAACAAAGGAGACCCAGTACTTC	CASSSTKETQYF
TRBD1	TRBV27	TRBJ1-1	many	TGTGCCAGCAGTTTTGAGGGACAGGGTCACACTGAAGCTTTCTTT	CASSFEGQGHTEAFF
.	TRBV27	TRBJ2-3	many	TGTGCCAGCAGTTTATCCGGGCCCTGGCGGAGAGATACGCAGTATTTT	CASSLSGPWRRDTQYF
.	TRBV6-2/TRBV6-3	TRBJ1-1	few	TGTGCCAGCAGTCAAGGGGACACTGAAGCTTTCTTT	CASSQGDTEAFF
.	TRBV7-2	TRBJ2-7	many	TGTGCCAGCAGCTCGACAGGAAACGAGCAGTACTTC	CASSSTGNEQYF
TRBD2	TRBV20-1	TRBJ2-1	.	TGCAGTGCTCGCGATAGCGGGGGGGGCCCTTCCTACAATGAGCAGTTCTTC	CSARDSGGGPSYNEQFF
.	TRBV4-1	TRBJ1-5	.	TGCGCCAGCAGCCAAGCGTCAGGAGAAAGCAATCAGCCCCAGCATTTT	CASSQASGESNQPQHF
.	TRBV7-2	TRBJ2-1	few	TGTGCCAGCAGCCGGCGGGGTTTTTACAATGAGCAGTTCTTC	CASSRRGFYNEQFF
.	TRBV7-2	TRBJ1-6	many	TGTGCCAGCAGCAGCGTTGGGTGGGACAATTCACCCCTCCACTTT	CASSSVGWDNSPLHF
TRBD2	TRBV4-3	TRBJ2-7	.	TGCGCCAGCAGCCAAGATTGGAGCGGGGGGGCCTACGAGCAGTACTTC	CASSQDWSGGAYEQYF
.	TRBV27	TRBJ1-2	.	TGTGCCAGCAGTTACTTGCGGGACCGCGATGGCTACACCTTC	CASSYLRDRDGYTF
.	TRBV3-1	TRBJ2-7	many	TGTGCCAGCAGCCAAGGGTCCTACGAGCAGTACTTC	CASSQGSYEQYF
.	TRBV9	TRBJ2-7	.	TGTGCCAGCAGCGATGGAGGGGGCGGCTACGAGCAGTACTTC	CASSDGGGGYEQYF
TRBD1	TRBV5-1	TRBJ2-1	many	TGCGCCAGCAGCTTGGGTCAGGGGGCGAACAATGAGCAGTTCTTC	CASSLGQGANNEQFF
.	TRBV20-1	TRBJ1-5	many	TGCAGTGTCCAGGGGTCGGCCTATAGCAATCAGCCCCAGCATTTT	CSVQGSAYSNQPQHF
.	TRBV6-5	TRBJ1-6	.	TGTGCCAGCAGTTACTCAGGACTGCGATCCCTCCACTTT	CASSYSGLRSLHF
TRBD2	TRBV7-2	TRBJ2-2	.	TGTGCCAGCAGCCTAATACTAGCGGGGGCCCTCGGCGGGGAGCTGTTTTTT	CASSLILAGALGGELFF
.	TRBV7-9	TRBJ1-2	few	TGTGCCAGCAGCGAACCCCCCCCCAGGGAAGTCAACTATGGCTACACCTTC	CASSEPPPREVNYGYTF
TRBD2	TRBV12-3/TRBV12-4	TRBJ2-5	many	TGTGCCAGCAGTTCTAGCGGGGGTTTGGAGACCCAGTACTTC	CASSSSGGLETQYF
TRBD1	TRBV12-3/TRBV12-4	TRBJ1-1	many	TGTGCCAGCAGTTCCACGATACAGGGGACTGAAGCTTTCTTT	CASSSTIQGTEAFF